The present TCR beta chain was sequenced within a study of T cells in Graves' hyperthyroidism and ophthalmopathy. Study information: Before any treatment, at initial diagnosis, peripheral blood was collected. Points from the study as a whole: Most thyroid clonotypes with frequency above 0.001 were detected in blood.

Graves' hyperthyroidism without ophthalmopathy progression within 18 months was termed stable. Source material for PBMCs was 10 ml fresh peripheral blood. Using RNA transcripts as the source, TCR beta CDR3 regions were amplified. An initial round of RT-PCR targeting the TCR CDR3 relied on the HTBI primer set. Via MiXCR, TCRdb re-called the multiplex PCR reads, giving one row per CDR3 protein. Here the sample spans about 590,000 distinct CDR3 sequences, roughly 14% being singletons. In its sample, this clonotype was seen many times. Its specificity is unknown. The CDR3 is 14 residues long. V gave up 1 base and J gave up 11 bases; unmatched junction bases: 10. The germline gives CDR1 SGHTA, CDR2 FQGNSA.

This sequence joins TRBV7-2 and TRBJ1-1; 7 bases fit TRBD1. The sequence derives from a woman in her 30s with Graves' hyperthyroidism. The specimen was blood. This CDR3 reads CASSLDPSLTGAFF. The CDR3 nucleotides are TGTGCCAGCAGCTTAGACCCCTCCCTGACAGGGGCTTTCTTT.